This T cell receptor beta chain was recorded in a study of T cells in Graves' hyperthyroidism and ophthalmopathy. As for the study in general: At initial diagnosis, before any treatment had begun, peripheral blood was obtained.

The CDR3 runs 14 residues. Germline-derived CDR1 and CDR2 are SGHTA and FQGTGA. The ends were cut back, 0 bases at V and 9 bases at J, with 9 bases in the middle. TCR beta CDR3 region amplification was performed from RNA transcripts. With the HTBI primer set, the TCR CDR3 went through a first round of RT-PCR. TCRdb analysed the multiplex PCR reads with MiXCR anew, one entry per CDR3 protein. The sample consists of over 650,000 distinct CDR3 sequences, less than 20% of them appearing once. J is TRBJ1-6 and V is TRBV7-3; D gene uncertain. The TCR sequence derives from a man aged 18 to 30 with Graves' hyperthyroidism. The material sequenced was blood. The CDR3 here is CASSLTGPGSPLHF. The CDR3 region has the DNA TGTGCCAGCAGCTTAACTGGGCCGGGTTCACCCCTCCACTTT.